This TCR beta chain appears in the sequencing data of a study of vaccination effects on CD4 cells after COVID-19. This CDR3 is 18 amino acids long. V lost 4 bases and J 7 bases, leaving 27 bases between the germline ends. CDR1 and CDR2 from the germline V gene are KGHSH and LQKENI. Points on this clone: Its antigen is still unknown.

The repertoire was sequenced with immunoSEQ multiplex PCR; TCRdb's copy has only in-frame clones and lacks some. This table has 60,000 to 75,000 clones, around 70% appearing once. Antigen-specific CD4+ T cells were expanded (with viral peptide pools) by the ViraFEST assay ahead of sequencing. Cells that had been cultured for 10 days were the source of isolated CD4+ T cells. Documented for the person is a PCR-confirmed SARS-CoV-2 infection occurring between March and December 2020. The gene calls are TRBV18 and TRBJ2-3; D remains ambiguous. The receptor was isolated from a human donor who had a prior SARS-CoV-2 infection. Sequencing was performed on CD4+ T cells from PBMCs cultured with HIV peptides, taken before COVID-19 vaccination. Noted subset: HIV-1 Nef peptide pool negative control/reference culture. CDR3 loop: CASSLNMTSSVRRYTQYF. The CDR3 region has the DNA TGTGCCAGCTCACTCAACATGACCAGTTCCGTTAGGCGGTATACGCAGTATTTT. The full variable domain, completed using reference TRBV18 and TRBJ2-3, is NAGVMQNPRHLVRRRGQEARLRCSPMKGHSHVYWYRQLPEEGLKFMVYLQKENIIDESGMPKERFSAEFPKEGPSILRIQQVVRGDSAAYFCASSLNMTSSVRRYTQYFGPGTRLTVL.